This T cell receptor beta chain came from a study of cytomegalovirus exposure and HLA in healthy donors. Clones were read by immunoSEQ multiplex PCR, and TCRdb kept only the in-frame ones, dropping some. This repertoire shows some 340,000 clones, roughly 87% found once; its top ten account for approximately 1.2%. Study-level results: Subsequent analysis of the 100 to 150 validation repertoires found a tendency for first-cohort TCR clusters to co-occur. The classifier reportedly diagnosed cytomegalovirus status with high sensitivity and specificity. The study flagged roughly 150 TCR beta chains as cytomegalovirus-associated.

The donors were part of the validation cohort of 120 or so subjects. That cohort was separate from the first cohort, which comprised about 670 subjects. Germline V gives CDR1 SNHLY, CDR2 FYNNEI. The CDR3 runs 15 residues. V shed 6 bases, J shed 3 bases, and the junction held 8 bases outside the gene matches. On this clone: Its specificity is not known.

The TCR was taken from a woman under 40 in good health and CMV-seropositive. This chain connects TRBV2 to TRBJ2-1; 7 nucleotides agree with TRBD1. The source material was PBMCs. In DNA form, the CDR3 reads TGTGCCAGCAGCAACAACAGGGGACGCTACAATGAGCAGTTCTTC. Its translation: CASSNNRGRYNEQFF.